This T cell receptor (beta chain) was documented in a study of Ad26.COV2.S vaccination and SARS-CoV-2 variants. Overall study context: The authors gave Ad26.COV2.S intramuscularly, either once or twice 56 days apart.

Libraries were prepared by immunoSEQ multiplex PCR; TCRdb keeps only in-frame clonotypes and omits some of them. The sample carries 400,000 to 500,000 clones, 80% to 90% recorded once. Noted treatment: about 20 received Ad26.COV2.S at low or high dose, single or two shots; several received placebo; per-sample allocation not given. It was on day 63 after the first vaccine or placebo injection that samples were taken. Based in Boston, the donor was an adult of 18-55 years. What was given as vaccine was an Ad26 vector encoding Wuhan-strain SARS-CoV-2 spike. Overall study results and limits: Following vaccination, spike-specific CD8+ and CD4+ T cell responses reportedly exhibited substantial breadth.

Worth noting for this clone: Its cognate antigen is unknown.

CDR3 length equals 14 residues. Trimming shortened V by 4 bases and J by 5 bases, and 15 bases separated the two germline ends. Per germline, CDR1 SGDLS and CDR2 YYNGEE. This rearrangement joins TRBV9 to TRBJ2-5, with D possibly TRBD1 on 6 matching bases. This sequence originates from a person between 18 and 65 years old who received the Ad26.COV2.S COVID-19 vaccine or a placebo. The sample here was peripheral blood, taken in a trial of Ad26.COV2.S vaccine versus placebo. The CDR3 DNA reads TGTGCCAGCAGCCTTATGGGGGCCGGGGAGACCCAGTACTTC. It is translated as CASSLMGAGETQYF. The whole variable domain, filled in from reference TRBV9 and TRBJ2-5, reads DSGVTQTPKHLITATGQRVTLRCSPRSGDLSVYWYQQSLDQGLQFLIQYYNGEERAKGNILERFSAQQFPDLHSELNLSSLELGDSALYFCASSLMGAGETQYFGPGTRLLVL.